Listed here are 21 T cell receptor beta chains from one sample, sequenced in a study of shared T cell receptors in the human thymus. Data came from immunoSEQ multiplex PCR; TCRdb stores just in-frame clones and leaves some out. The data hold some 720,000 clones, with more than 75% observed a single time. These data also featured in a second study, about human thymus T cells.

The sample consisted of thymocytes. Receptor source: a boy under three years old with a congenital heart defect.

The chain couples TRBV7-2 to TRBJ1-5; tentative D call: TRBD1 (5 bases). Germline V CDR1 and CDR2: SGHTA, FQGNSA. V lost 5 bases, J lost 5 bases, and 22 bases lay in between. The CDR3 has 17 amino acids. In DNA form, the CDR3 reads TGTGCCAGCAGCCTGCTCCCCAACACAGGATCCGATCAGCCCCAGCATTTT. It translates to CASSLLPNTGSDQPQHF.

The chain is built from TRBV29-1 and TRBJ1-3; TRBD1 aligns across 7 bases. The CDR3 runs 16 residues. Germline CDR1 is SQVTM and CDR2 is ANQGSEA. J was trimmed by 0 bases and V by 2 bases; bases with no gene match: 7. CDR3 sequence reads: CSVEWFRGDSGNTIYF. DNA of the CDR3: TGCAGCGTTGAATGGTTCAGGGGGGACTCTGGAAACACCATATATTTT. Variable domain in full (rest from reference TRBV29-1 and TRBJ1-3): SAVISQKPSRDICQRGTSLTIQCQVDSQVTMMFWYRQQPGQSLTLIATANQGSEATYESGFVIDKFPISRPNLTFSTLTVSNMSPEDSSIYLCSVEWFRGDSGNTIYFGEGSWLTVV.

This clone was seen once. The V call is TRBV5-1, the J call TRBJ2-7, with 12 bases aligning to TRBD2. The CDR3 is made up of 16 amino acids. Germline V gene sequence: CDR1 SGHRS, CDR2 YFSETQ. V dropped 1 base and J dropped 2; count of bases not matched to a gene: 4. CDR3 in DNA: TGCGCCAGCAGCTTGTTCCCTAGCGGGAGGGCCTACGAGCAGTACTTC. It yields the protein CASSLFPSGRAYEQYF.

V is TRBV7-2 and J is TRBJ2-3, with no clear D. Trimming pared 7 bases from V and 2 bases from J, leaving 13 bases between. The CDR3 extends over 14 amino acids. Germline CDR1 is SGHTA and CDR2 is FQGNSA. In DNA, the CDR3 is TGTGCCAGCACCCTCCCGAGCTCCACAGATACGCAGTATTTT. Its translation: CASTLPSSTDTQYF. Complete variable domain (other parts from reference TRBV7-2 and TRBJ2-3): GAGVSQSPSNKVTEKGKDVELRCDPISGHTALYWYRQSLGQGLEFLIYFQGNSAPDKSGLPSDRFSAERTGGSVSTLTIQRTQQEDSAVYLCASTLPSSTDTQYFGPGTRLTVL.

V gene TRBV7-2 combines with J gene TRBJ2-7, with TRBD2 as a possible D gene (6 bases). V lost 5 bases, J lost 1 base, and 12 bases lay in between. The CDR3 is 14 residues long. Germline V gene data show CDR1 as SGHTA and CDR2 as FQGNSA. CDR3 region: CASSEEGRSYEQYF. The CDR3 region has the DNA TGTGCCAGCAGCGAGGAGGGACGTTCCTACGAGCAGTACTTC.

The chain carries TRBV23-1 and TRBJ1-4; TRBD1 aligns across 10 bases. TRBV23-1 is an open reading frame, and its role is uncertain. The V segment lost 2 bases and the J segment 7 bases; nucleotides outside the gene matches: 7. This CDR3 comprises 16 residues. The CDR3 sequence: CASSQRKTGGLEKLFF. In nucleotides, the CDR3 is TGCGCCAGCAGTCAACGAAAGACAGGGGGCCTTGAAAAACTGTTTTTT.

The chain has TRBV5-8 and TRBJ2-2, with 7 bases identical to TRBD1. Germline V lookup: CDR1 SGHTS, CDR2 YDEGEE. Unmatched junction bases numbered 14, after V lost 5 bases and J lost 1 base. This CDR3 region has 18 residues. The CDR3 spells CASSNPGTELGNTGELFF. CDR3 sequence (DNA): TGTGCCAGCAGTAACCCCGGGACAGAGCTCGGGAACACCGGGGAGCTGTTTTTT. The full variable domain, completed using reference TRBV5-8 and TRBJ2-2, is EAGVTQSPTHLIKTRGQQATLRCSPISGHTSVYWYQQALGLGLQFLLWYDEGEERNRGNFPPRFSGRQFPNYSSELNVNALELEDSALYLCASSNPGTELGNTGELFFGEGSRLTVL.

The chain carries TRBV5-1 and TRBJ2-1; TRBD2 is a possible D gene (5 bases). The CDR3 runs 15 residues. Deletions cut 0 bases from V and 0 bases from J, with 7 bases between. Germline loops: CDR1 SGHRS, CDR2 YFSETQ. CDR3 sequence reads: CASSLGESSYNEQFF. The CDR3 DNA follows: TGCGCCAGCAGCTTGGGGGAGAGCTCCTACAATGAGCAGTTCTTC. Full variable domain (rest looked up from reference TRBV5-1 and TRBJ2-1): KAGVTQTPRYLIKTRGQQVTLSCSPISGHRSVSWYQQTPGQGLQFLFEYFSETQRNKGNFPGRFSGRQFSNSRSEMNVSTLELGDSALYLCASSLGESSYNEQFFGPGTRLTVL.

This clone was seen more than once but under ten times. The gene calls are TRBV18 and TRBJ1-3; D gene uncertain. Trimming removed 4 bases at V and 0 bases at J, with 13 bases between. Per germline, CDR1 KGHSH and CDR2 LQKENI. CDR3 size: 16 residues. This CDR3 is CASSLRERSSGNTIYF. The CDR3 nucleotides read TGTGCCAGCTCACTGAGGGAGAGGTCCTCTGGAAACACCATATATTTT.

The chain combines TRBV2 with TRBJ2-2, with D possibly matching TRBD2 (5 bases). The CDR3 extends over 16 amino acids. Trimming stripped 0 bases from V and 1 base from J, with 9 bases between. CDR1 is SNHLY and CDR2 is FYNNEI in the germline V gene. The chain's CDR3 is CASSEAPSGNTGELFF. The CDR3 DNA reads as TGTGCCAGCAGTGAAGCCCCCAGCGGGAACACCGGGGAGCTGTTTTTT.

This clone was counted a single time. V gene TRBV10-3 combines with J gene TRBJ2-7; 13 bases are a match to TRBD2. The CDR3 runs 14 residues. Germline values: CDR1 ENHRY, CDR2 SYGVKD. Trimming at V came to 8 bases and at J to 4 bases, leaving 5 bases not matched to a gene. The CDR3 DNA is TGTGCCATCCGGACTAGCGGGAGATCTTACGAGCAGTACTTC. It codes for CAIRTSGRSYEQYF.

The chain joins TRBV7-9 to TRBJ2-7, with D possibly being TRBD2 (5 bases). This CDR3 comprises 11 residues. With 5 bases removed from V and 6 bases from J, the gap between germline ends came to 8 bases. Germline lookup yields CDR1 SEHNR and CDR2 FQNEAQ (reference sequence). The CDR3, as DNA: TGTGCCAGCAGCCAAGAGGGCGAGCAGTACTTC. It specifies CASSQEGEQYF.

Notes on this clone: The sample holds other DNA sequences that translate to the same CDR3. This chain uses TRBV5-6 with TRBJ1-5; no clear D. Trimming stripped 1 base from V and 0 bases from J, with 5 bases between. The CDR3 is made up of 14 amino acids. Germline V CDR1 and CDR2: SGHDT, YYEEEE. CDR3 protein: CASSLRDSNQPQHF. CDR3 DNA: TGTGCCAGCAGCTTGCGGGATAGCAATCAGCCCCAGCATTTT.

The chain combines TRBV2 with TRBJ2-2; D not certain. Per germline, CDR1 SNHLY and CDR2 FYNNEI. The CDR3 extends over 15 amino acids. V shed 4 bases and J shed 3 bases, with 12 bases lying between them. The CDR3 here is CASSAQSTYTGELFF. CDR3 DNA sequence: TGTGCCAGCAGTGCCCAATCCACTTACACCGGGGAGCTGTTTTTT.

The chain recombines TRBV2 with TRBJ2-3; TRBD2 matches at 12 bases. V gave up 0 bases and J gave up 4 bases; unmatched junction bases: 2. The CDR3 has 16 amino acids. Germline values: CDR1 SNHLY, CDR2 FYNNEI. The chain's CDR3 is CASSEALAGGSDTQYF. CDR3 DNA: TGTGCCAGCAGTGAAGCCCTAGCGGGAGGGTCAGATACGCAGTATTTT.

V is TRBV18 and J is TRBJ2-7, with 7 bases matching TRBD1. The CDR3 spans 14 residues. In germline, CDR1 is KGHSH, CDR2 LQKENI. J was trimmed by 2 bases and V by 3 bases; bases with no gene match: 4. CDR3 sequence reads: CASSPGDRPYEQYF. CDR3 DNA sequence: TGTGCCAGCTCACCCGGGGACAGACCCTACGAGCAGTACTTC.

The chain uses TRBV4-3 and TRBJ2-2, with 14 positions matching TRBD2. Germline CDR1 and CDR2: LGHNA and YSLEER. V gave up 0 bases and J gave up 3 bases; unmatched junction bases: 3. The CDR3 is 18 residues long. The CDR3 is CASSQEPGLAGDTGELFF. The DNA of the CDR3 is TGCGCCAGCAGCCAAGAACCGGGACTAGCGGGAGACACCGGGGAGCTGTTTTTT.

This clone was detected once. V is TRBV29-1 and J is TRBJ2-1; 13 bases agree with TRBD2. Trimming cost V 3 bases and J 7 bases; bases outside gene matches: 12. The germline CDR1 and CDR2 sequences are SQVTM and ANQGSEA. This CDR3 spans 17 amino acids. The CDR3 spells CSVDGLAGATSRNEQFF. For the CDR3, the DNA is TGCAGCGTTGACGGACTAGCGGGAGCTACATCGAGGAATGAGCAGTTCTTC.

The J gene is TRBJ2-7, the V gene TRBV5-4, with 11 positions matching TRBD2. Germline values: CDR1 SGHNT, CDR2 YYREEE (reference sequence). The CDR3 extends over 16 amino acids. Unmatched junction bases numbered 10, after V lost 4 bases and J lost 4 bases. In nucleotides, the CDR3 is TGTGCCAGCAGCGGGATATACGGGACTAGCGGTTACGAGCAGTACTTC. Protein sequence: CASSGIYGTSGYEQYF.

The genes are TRBV7-8 and TRBJ2-7; 9 nucleotides agree with TRBD1. The germline V gene encodes CDR1 SGHVS and CDR2 FQNEAQ. The CDR3 loop spans 14 amino acids. V was clipped by 5 bases and J by 4 bases; unmatched bases: 6. CDR3 sequence reads: CASSPNRGQYEQYF. The CDR3 region has the DNA TGTGCCAGCAGCCCCAACAGGGGGCAATACGAGCAGTACTTC.

This clone was counted a few times. V is TRBV28 and J is TRBJ2-7; D is unresolved. The CDR3 loop spans 16 amino acids. The V end lost 2 bases, the J end lost 3 bases, and 17 bases lay between the germline ends. Per germline, CDR1 MDHEN and CDR2 SYDVKM. Written as DNA, the CDR3 is TGTGCCAGCAGTTTAAACGTTAGGTGGGCCGGCTACGAGCAGTACTTC. Amino acid sequence: CASSLNVRWAGYEQYF.